The present T cell receptor beta chain was sequenced within a study of T cell repertoires in cytomegalovirus infection. The wider study: TCR beta signatures that were public indicated CMV infection and matching HLA type. Broader study findings: Based on cumulative public TCR beta family frequency, carriers of CMV plus the relevant HLA were identified. Ex vivo responses were dominated by HLA-C-restricted CMV-specific TCR beta clonotypes.

Trimming pared 5 bases from V and 6 bases from J, leaving 16 bases between. Germline assignment: CDR1 MDHEN and CDR2 SYDVKM. The CDR3 runs to 14 residues. TCRdb recomputed calls from the reads with MiXCR, one row per CDR3 protein. The data hold roughly 200,000 distinct CDR3 sequences, with 17% observed a single time. Comment on this clonotype: Its matching antigen is unknown.

This clonotype was obtained from a human donor in good health (CMV status not recorded). Some clones in this sample may be carry-over from other donors' samples. Sample: CD8+ T cells from PBMCs. The chain couples TRBV28 to TRBJ1-2; D is unclear. CDR3: CASSQTSLWDGYTF. As DNA, the CDR3 is TGTGCCAGCAGTCAAACCTCTCTATGGGATGGCTACACCTTC.